Presented here are 28 T cell receptor beta chains from one specimen sequenced in a study of T-cell memory formation after mild COVID-19. TCRdb called the 5' RACE reads again in MiXCR, with one record for every CDR3 protein. The table has fewer than 30,000 distinct CDR3 sequences, about 12% seen once; the top ten hold over 12%. The sample consisted of PBMCs or a T cell subset sorted from them (not recorded which). All receptors derive from an adult woman who had mild COVID-19 (a few samples of this study predate the infection). Cell type and time point are not known.

The table lists this clonotype with many counts. The J gene is TRBJ1-2, the V gene TRBV5-4; D might be TRBD1 (5 bases). Trimming stripped 0 bases from V and 4 bases from J, with 13 bases between. Germline lookup yields CDR1 SGHNT and CDR2 YYREEE (reference sequence). The CDR3 sequence is 15 residues long. CDR3 in amino acids: CASSLDGGVGYGYTF. The CDR3 DNA reads TGTGCCAGCAGCTTGGACGGGGGGGTTGGCTATGGCTACACCTTC.

This clonotype was found many times. The chain employs TRBV9 and TRBJ1-5; D possibly corresponds to TRBD1 (6 bases). Trimming pared 4 bases from V and 7 bases from J, leaving 18 bases between. Germline assignment: CDR1 SGDLS and CDR2 YYNGEE. This CDR3 has 15 amino acids. CDR3 region: CASSKGVGLGQPQHF. The CDR3 DNA follows: TGTGCCAGCAGCAAGGGGGTGGGACTGGGGCAGCCCCAGCATTTT. The entire variable domain, with the rest obtained from reference TRBV9 and TRBJ1-5, is as follows: DSGVTQTPKHLITATGQRVTLRCSPRSGDLSVYWYQQSLDQGLQFLIQYYNGEERAKGNILERFSAQQFPDLHSELNLSSLELGDSALYFCASSKGVGLGQPQHFGDGTRLSIL.

This clonotype was counted many times. The chain employs TRBV5-1 and TRBJ1-1; 9 bases line up with TRBD1. This CDR3 has 14 amino acids. Germline lookup yields CDR1 SGHRS and CDR2 YFSETQ. V lost 3 bases to trimming and J lost 1 base; unmatched junction nucleotides: 1. CDR3 in amino acids: CASSWTGENTEAFF. For the CDR3, the DNA is TGCGCCAGCAGCTGGACAGGGGAGAACACTGAAGCTTTCTTT.

In its sample, this clonotype was seen many times. This rearrangement joins TRBV4-2 to TRBJ2-3; 8 bases line up with TRBD1. J gave up 4 bases and V 3 bases, and 12 bases lay outside the gene matches. This CDR3 comprises 17 residues. The V gene's germline CDR1 is LGHNA and CDR2 YNFKEQ. DNA for the CDR3: TGTGCCAGCAGCCAGGGACGTTCGGACAGGGCCCCAGATACGCAGTATTTT. Protein sequence: CASSQGRSDRAPDTQYF.

This clonotype appeared many times. In DNA, the CDR3 is TGCGCCAGCAGCTCCGGGACAGGGGGTTACAATGAGCAGTTCTTC. It codes for CASSSGTGGYNEQFF. The rearrangement joins TRBV5-1 to TRBJ2-1; TRBD1 matches 11 bases. Germline lookup yields CDR1 SGHRS and CDR2 YFSETQ. V dropped 3 bases and J dropped 4; count of bases not matched to a gene: 3. CDR3 size: 15 residues.

This clonotype was recorded many times. The gene calls are TRBV9 and TRBJ2-3; D is unclear. Germline V gene sequence: CDR1 SGDLS, CDR2 YYNGEE. The CDR3 length is 13 residues. With 0 bases removed from V and 1 base from J, the gap between germline ends came to 3 bases. CDR3: CASSVVGTDTQYF. DNA of the CDR3: TGTGCCAGCAGCGTAGTCGGCACAGATACGCAGTATTTT.

This clonotype showed up many times. The rearrangement joins TRBV5-8 to TRBJ2-2; TRBD1 matches 9 bases. V was clipped by 3 bases and J by 6 bases; unmatched bases: 3. Germline-derived CDR1 and CDR2 are SGHTS and YDEGEE. There are 14 residues in the CDR3. CDR3 loop: CASSWGQGAGELFF. For the CDR3, the DNA is TGTGCCAGCAGCTGGGGACAGGGTGCCGGGGAGCTGTTTTTT.

The table lists this clonotype with a few counts. This chain uses TRBV28 with TRBJ1-5, with TRBD1 matching 9 bases. V lost 7 bases to trimming and J lost 7 bases; unmatched junction nucleotides: 11. CDR1 MDHEN and CDR2 SYDVKM come from the germline V gene. The CDR3 covers 15 residues. The DNA of the CDR3 is TGTGCCAGCACGCGAAGGGACAGGGTGAAACAGCCCCAGCATTTT. Its protein is CASTRRDRVKQPQHF.

This clonotype was recorded many times. The chain recombines TRBV25-1 with TRBJ2-2; D is unclear. CDR3 length: 18 residues. The V gene lost 0 bases and the J gene lost 1 base, with 15 bases spanning the gap. Germline V lookup: CDR1 MGHDK, CDR2 SYGVNS. The CDR3 coding sequence is TGTGCCAGCAGTGAATATGGTAGGGAAGCGCGGAACACCGGGGAGCTGTTTTTT. This codes for CASSEYGREARNTGELFF.

The sample holds a few counts of this clonotype. The rearrangement links TRBV23-1 to TRBJ1-1; D remains unclear. TRBV23-1 is filed as an ORF, its function uncertain. V was clipped by 6 bases and J by 0 bases, with 17 bases between them. This CDR3 region has 16 residues. The CDR3 bases are TGCGCCAGCAGCTCTCAACTCTCCCCCATGAACACTGAAGCTTTCTTT. This translates into CASSSQLSPMNTEAFF.

Many counts were recorded for this clonotype. This rearrangement joins TRBV7-2 to TRBJ2-7; no clear D gene. Germline CDR1 is SGHTA and CDR2 is FQGNSA. The V end lost 4 bases, the J end lost 0 bases, and 10 bases lay between the germline ends. The CDR3 spans 14 residues. The CDR3 DNA reads as TGTGCCAGCAGCTCAGCGCCCAACTCCTACGAGCAGTACTTC. This encodes CASSSAPNSYEQYF.

In its sample, this clonotype was seen many times. The V and J genes are TRBV30 and TRBJ2-7, with D perhaps given as TRBD1 or TRBD2 (5 bases each). The V end was cut by 2 bases, the J end by 1 base, with 12 bases between. This CDR3 has 14 amino acids. Per germline, CDR1 GTSNPN and CDR2 SVGIG (reference sequence). The CDR3 coding sequence is TGTGCCTGGAGTAGGGACCCGAATTCCTACGAGCAGTACTTC. Protein sequence: CAWSRDPNSYEQYF. Together with reference TRBV30 and TRBJ2-7, the CDR3 gives the full variable domain: SQTIHQWPATLVQPVGSPLSLECTVEGTSNPNLYWYRQAAGRGLQLLFYSVGIGQISSEVPQNLSASRPQDRQFILSSKKLLLSDSGFYLCAWSRDPNSYEQYFGPGTRLTVT.

The V gene is TRBV2, the J gene TRBJ1-1; D is unresolved. The germline gives CDR1 SNHLY, CDR2 FYNNEI. This CDR3 has 13 amino acids. With 6 bases removed from V and 1 base from J, the gap between germline ends came to 9 bases. In DNA form, the CDR3 reads TGTGCCAGCAGCTCTTCGGGGAACACTGAAGCTTTCTTT. Its protein product is CASSSSGNTEAFF.

This clonotype occurred a few times. The rearrangement links TRBV11-3 to TRBJ2-7, with D uncertain. Germline loops: CDR1 SGHNT, CDR2 YENEEA. The CDR3 has 13 amino acids. Trimming pared 0 bases from V and 6 bases from J, leaving 9 bases between. CDR3 protein: CASSLEVEGEQYF. In nucleotides, the CDR3 is TGTGCCAGCAGCTTAGAAGTCGAAGGCGAGCAGTACTTC.

Many counts were recorded for this clonotype. The chain links TRBV12-3 or TRBV12-4 to TRBJ2-1, with 7 bases matching TRBD2. Unmatched junction bases numbered 10, after V lost 8 bases and J lost 3 bases. The CDR3 runs 15 residues. The DNA for the CDR3 is TGTGCCAGCGCGACTCTAGCGGCCCGCTACAATGAGCAGTTCTTC. Protein sequence: CASATLAARYNEQFF.

This clonotype was observed at least ten times. The J gene is TRBJ2-3, the V gene TRBV20-1; tentatively, D is TRBD1 (6 bases). Trimming pared 0 bases from V and 2 bases from J, leaving 12 bases between. CDR1 DFQATT and CDR2 SNEGSKA come from the germline V gene (reference sequence). The CDR3 has 15 amino acids. The DNA for the CDR3 is TGCAGTGCTAGAGATCGGAGACAGGCCACAGATACGCAGTATTTT. Translating gives CSARDRRQATDTQYF.

This clonotype was detected many times. The chain recombines TRBV7-9 with TRBJ2-1; TRBD2 matches at 8 bases. The J segment lost 3 bases and the V segment lost 6 bases, leaving 7 bases of the junction unmatched. Germline lookup yields CDR1 SEHNR and CDR2 FQNEAQ (reference sequence). This CDR3 spans 15 amino acids. The CDR3 here is CASSLTAGGYNEQFF. Here the CDR3 DNA reads TGTGCCAGCAGTCTGACGGCGGGAGGCTACAATGAGCAGTTCTTC.

This clonotype was observed a handful of times. V gene TRBV4-2 combines with J gene TRBJ2-1; D possibly uses TRBD1 or TRBD2 (5 bases each). The CDR3 runs 12 residues. The V gene's germline CDR1 is LGHNA and CDR2 YNFKEQ. V was pared by 4 bases and J by 9 bases, with 10 bases between. CDR3 in DNA: TGTGCCAGCAGCCTCGAGAGGGGTGAGCAGTTCTTC. Amino acids: CASSLERGEQFF.

This chain uses TRBV27 with TRBJ2-1, with TRBD2 identical over 11 bases. The V gene end was trimmed by 5 bases and the J gene end by 6 bases; junction bases not matched to a gene: 6. Germline CDR1 and CDR2: MNHEY and SMNVEV (reference sequence). This CDR3 comprises 15 residues. The CDR3 DNA reads TGTGCCAGCAGTCCCCGACTAGCGGGGCGCAATGAGCAGTTCTTC. This codes for CASSPRLAGRNEQFF.

This chain links TRBV12-3 or TRBV12-4 with TRBJ2-7, with D possibly TRBD1 on 6 matching bases. V gave up 5 bases and J gave up 5 bases, with 10 bases separating them. This CDR3 is built from 12 residues. The CDR3 region is CASSRPGDEQYV. CDR3 DNA: TGTGCCAGCAGTAGGCCAGGGGACGAGCAGTACGTC.

This clonotype was seen repeatedly, ten times or more. V usage is TRBV25-1 and J usage is TRBJ2-5; D is possibly TRBD1 (5 bases). Trimming cost V 5 bases and J 0 bases, with 13 bases left between them. The germline V gene has CDR1 MGHDK and CDR2 SYGVNS. This CDR3 spans 15 amino acids. In DNA form, the CDR3 reads TGTGCCAGCAGTCCCCTGACAGCCTACCAAGAGACCCAGTACTTC. Protein product: CASSPLTAYQETQYF.

This clonotype was recorded at least ten times. The chain joins TRBV7-9 to TRBJ1-1; D might be TRBD1 (5 bases). CDR1 and CDR2 from the germline V gene are SEHNR and FQNEAQ (reference sequence). The CDR3 covers 16 residues. Deletions cut 3 bases from V and 1 base from J, with 15 bases between. The CDR3 loop reads CASSFSQGSGNTEAFF. CDR3 coding DNA: TGTGCCAGCAGCTTTAGTCAGGGATCAGGGAACACTGAAGCTTTCTTT.

This clonotype was detected many times. The CDR3 is CASSLGGAYNQPQHF. CDR3 nucleotide sequence: TGTGCCAGCAGCCTCGGGGGTGCCTACAATCAGCCCCAGCATTTT. The chain links TRBV27 to TRBJ1-5, with a tentative D call TRBD1 (5 bases). The ends were cut back, 6 bases at V and 3 bases at J, with 15 bases in the middle. Germline V gives CDR1 MNHEY, CDR2 SMNVEV (reference sequence). This CDR3 spans 15 amino acids.

This clonotype was recorded many times. The V call is TRBV5-1, the J call TRBJ2-7, with TRBD1 identical over 10 bases. The CDR3 runs 14 residues. Germline V CDR1 and CDR2: SGHRS, YFSETQ. J was trimmed by 3 bases and V by 1 base; bases with no gene match: 1. The CDR3 sequence is CASSLRDRGYEQYF. The CDR3 region has the DNA TGCGCCAGCAGCTTGCGGGACAGGGGCTACGAGCAGTACTTC.

Many counts were recorded for this clonotype. The chain recombines TRBV4-2 with TRBJ2-3, with D tentatively TRBD2 (6 bases). This CDR3 is built from 15 residues. The V and J ends lost 4 bases and 4 bases respectively, with 15 bases between them. The germline V gene has CDR1 LGHNA and CDR2 YNFKEQ. This chain's CDR3 is CASSLQAGSADTQYF. CDR3 DNA: TGTGCCAGCAGCCTTCAGGCGGGAAGCGCAGATACGCAGTATTTT.

The chain joins TRBV28 to TRBJ1-6, with TRBD1 identical over 8 bases. Per the germline V gene, CDR1 is MDHEN and CDR2 is SYDVKM. This CDR3 contains 13 residues. With V trimmed by 10 bases and J by 9 bases, 8 bases remained unmatched. CDR3 in amino acids: CAIARGPGSPLHF. CDR3 DNA sequence: TGTGCCATCGCCAGGGGGCCTGGTTCACCCCTCCACTTT. Based on the CDR3 plus reference TRBV28 and TRBJ1-6, the full variable domain is DVKVTQSSRYLVKRTGEKVFLECVQDMDHENMFWYRQDPGLGLRLIYFSYDVKMKEKGDIPEGYSVSREKKERFSLILESASTNQTSMYLCAIARGPGSPLHFGNGTRLTVT.

This clonotype was observed at least ten times. This rearrangement joins TRBV9 to TRBJ2-1; D uncertain. In germline, CDR1 is SGDLS, CDR2 YYNGEE. Between the trimmed V and J ends, which lost 0 bases and 5 bases, there was a span of 9 bases. CDR3 length: 14 residues. The DNA of the CDR3 is TGTGCCAGCAGCGTAGGTACTATACACAATGAGCAGTTCTTC. Protein product: CASSVGTIHNEQFF.

This clonotype was recorded many times. This chain connects TRBV7-9 to TRBJ1-2; no firm D call. V lost 6 bases to trimming and J lost 4 bases, with 12 bases between them. CDR3 size: 13 residues. Per the germline V gene, CDR1 is SEHNR and CDR2 is FQNEAQ (reference sequence). The CDR3 sequence is CASRHQASYGYTF. For the CDR3, the DNA is TGTGCCAGCAGACACCAGGCAAGCTATGGCTACACCTTC.